The T cell receptor (beta chain) described here comes from a study of vaccination and CD4 T cells after COVID-19. Study-level results: A median of around 83% of reactive clones, in convalescent patients, became evident only post-vaccination.

Comments on this clonotype: Its antigen is not known.

CDR3 length equals 16 residues. Germline V lookup: CDR1 MNHNS, CDR2 SASEGT. Trimming cost V 6 bases and J 0 bases; bases outside gene matches: 5. The treatment denotes: approximately 9-day PBMC culture with coronavirus spike peptide pools or control peptides (ViraFEST assay). Cultured CD4+ T cell DNA underwent sequencing with the Oncomine TCR Beta short-read assay. CD4+ T cells were cultured, and genomic DNA was extracted from them. A single record per CDR3 protein comes from TCRdb applying MiXCR to the PCR reads. The table shows under 25,000 distinct CDR3 sequences, with 47% occurring only once. The TCR was taken from a human donor with COVID-19. Sequencing used cultured CD4+ T cells from blood. V and J are TRBV6-1 and TRBJ1-5, with 10 bases aligning to TRBD1. CDR3 region: CASSPRTGGSNQPQHF. The CDR3 bases are TGTGCCAGCAGCCCACGGACAGGGGGTAGCAATCAGCCCCAGCATTTT.